Listed here is a single TCR beta chain. Its antigen remains unknown. The PCR employed 60 Vbeta primers together with 13 Jbeta primers. Sequencing was performed with immunoSEQ multiplex PCR; in TCRdb, only in-frame clones are kept and a portion is missing. The table has around 190,000 clones, about 78% seen once; the top ten hold 2% to 2.5%. This specimen belongs to a study of cytomegalovirus exposure and HLA in healthy donors. Background on the study: As an earlier analysis found, around 200 million T cells yielded approximately 100 million unique TCR beta sequences. General study points: Several V segments, TRBV6-2 and TRBV6-3 among them, could not be told apart and were dropped. What a later analysis showed was that several of the most significant clusters appeared linked to common viral pathogens. Data from an earlier analysis indicated that most TCR beta V segments were productive either about 87% or about 30% of the time.

The CDR3 has 14 amino acids. From germline, CDR1 is LNHDA and CDR2 SQIVND (reference sequence). The V gene end was trimmed by 7 bases and the J gene end by 0 bases; junction bases not matched to a gene: 4. Input material: PBMCs. The receptor was derived from a man in his sixties in good health and CMV-seronegative. The rearrangement joins TRBV19 to TRBJ1-1; 8 bases are shared with TRBD1. CDR3 sequence reads: CASTQGAMNTEAFF. The CDR3 nucleotides are TGTGCCAGTACCCAGGGGGCCATGAACACTGAAGCTTTCTTT.